Below are 16 T cell receptor beta chains sequenced from a single sample in a study of blood T cell repertoires in COVID-19. Some clones are missing from TCRdb's copy, which holds only in-frame ones; the method was immunoSEQ multiplex PCR. Seen here are a few hundred thousand clones, under 90% observed once, and the top ten hold roughly a tenth. The sequenced material came from peripheral blood. All receptors derive from a woman of 80 years or more with COVID-19, enrolled during active disease.

The chain uses TRBV3-1 (or the pseudogene TRBV3-2) and TRBJ1-3; 8 nucleotides line up with TRBD1. The CDR3 runs to 14 residues. J gave up 4 bases and V 4 bases, and 3 bases lay outside the gene matches. Germline V CDR1 and CDR2: LGHDT, YNNKEL (reference sequence). CDR3 residues: CASSLDRAGNTIYF. The CDR3 DNA reads TGTGCCAGCAGCCTGGACAGGGCAGGAAACACCATATATTTT.

This chain links TRBV25-1 with TRBJ1-6; 7 nucleotides line up with TRBD1. Trimming took 6 bases from V and 5 from J; bases not matched to a gene: 7. Germline V gene sequence: CDR1 MGHDK, CDR2 SYGVNS. The CDR3 is made up of 15 amino acids. As DNA, the CDR3 is TGTGCCAGCAGGGTGACAGGGAGCAATAATTCACCCCTCCACTTT. Translated, it gives CASRVTGSNNSPLHF.

This clone was observed a few times. V gene TRBV6-5 combines with J gene TRBJ1-1; D unclear. V lost 10 bases to trimming and J lost 0 bases, with 12 bases between them. Germline CDR1 is MNHEY and CDR2 is SVGAGI. There are 13 residues in the CDR3. The DNA for the CDR3 is TGTGCCACCGCCGGTGCAATGAACACTGAAGCTTTCTTT. Translation gives CATAGAMNTEAFF.

This clone was seen a few times. The CDR3 loop reads CASSPSTVPYEQYV. The CDR3 DNA is TGTGCCAGCAGCCCGAGTACGGTCCCCTACGAGCAGTACGTC. The chain links TRBV3-1 (or the pseudogene TRBV3-2) to TRBJ2-7; D call uncertain. Germline CDR1 LGHDT, CDR2 YNNKEL (reference sequence). The V gene lost 4 bases and the J gene lost 2 bases, with 12 bases spanning the gap. This CDR3 comprises 14 residues.

The chain uses TRBV6-1 and TRBJ1-4; D is perhaps TRBD1 (5 bases). V gave up 2 bases and J gave up 0 bases, with 10 bases separating them. Germline V lookup: CDR1 MNHNS, CDR2 SASEGT. The CDR3 covers 16 residues. CDR3 in DNA: TGTGCCAGCAGTGAAATGCGCAGGGCAACTAATGAAAAACTGTTTTTT. It encodes CASSEMRRATNEKLFF.

The chain joins TRBV5-6 to TRBJ1-6, with TRBD1 identical over 11 bases. In germline, CDR1 is SGHDT, CDR2 YYEEEE. The CDR3 has 16 residues. V lost 1 base and J lost 9; bases outside the gene matches: 6. DNA of the CDR3: TGTGCCAGCAGCTTGCTCGGGACAGGGGGTCGTTCACCCCTCCACTTT. It codes for CASSLLGTGGRSPLHF.

In its sample, this clone was seen once. CDR3 residues: CASSPGTGAYIQYF. CDR3 bases: TGTGCCAGCAGTCCGGGGACAGGGGCGTACATTCAGTACTTC. V and J are TRBV6-6 and TRBJ2-4; TRBD1 aligns across 10 bases. The CDR3 runs 14 residues. The V and J ends lost 5 bases and 8 bases, in that order; junction bases with no gene match: 6. Germline values: CDR1 MNHNY, CDR2 SVGAGI (reference sequence).

This sequence joins TRBV5-6 and TRBJ1-1, with TRBD1 identical over 7 bases. Germline V lookup: CDR1 SGHDT, CDR2 YYEEEE. Trimming cost V 2 bases and J 0 bases; bases outside gene matches: 7. The CDR3 sequence is 16 residues long. The CDR3 coding sequence is TGTGCCAGCAGCTTAAATAGGGGACAGATGAACACTGAAGCTTTCTTT. It translates to CASSLNRGQMNTEAFF.

This clone was counted between two and nine times. This chain connects TRBV5-5 to TRBJ2-1; a possible D gene is TRBD2 (5 bases). V lost 0 bases, J lost 9 bases, and 7 bases lay in between. Germline V gene sequence: CDR1 SGHKS, CDR2 YYEKEE (reference sequence). CDR3 length: 12 amino acids. CDR3: CASSLGRGEQFF. In nucleotides, the CDR3 is TGTGCCAGCAGCTTGGGCCGGGGTGAGCAGTTCTTC.

This chain joins TRBV19 and TRBJ1-1; TRBD1 agrees at 7 bases. The ends lost 6 bases at V and 1 base at J; junction bases unmatched: 11. Germline CDR1 reads LNHDA; CDR2 reads SQIVND (reference sequence). There are 16 residues in the CDR3. CDR3 residues: CASSNFLGTANTEAFF. The CDR3 DNA sequence: TGTGCCAGTAGCAACTTCCTAGGGACAGCGAACACTGAAGCTTTCTTT.

This clone has more than one count but fewer than ten. The chain is built from TRBV28 and TRBJ2-7; the D is unclear. Trimming stripped 5 bases from V and 3 bases from J, with 2 bases between. CDR1 is MDHEN and CDR2 is SYDVKM in the germline V gene. The CDR3 contains 10 residues. CDR3 region: CASSRYEQYV. The CDR3 DNA sequence: TGTGCCAGCAGTCGCTACGAGCAGTACGTC.

The genes are TRBV5-8 and TRBJ2-5; weak D call: TRBD2 (6 bases). Trimming left V 0 bases short and J 1 base short, with 13 bases between. Germline V CDR1 and CDR2: SGHTS, YDEGEE. CDR3 length: 16 residues. The CDR3 sequence is CASSLGSGGFQETQYF. As DNA, the CDR3 is TGTGCCAGCAGCTTGGGTAGCGGAGGGTTCCAAGAGACCCAGTACTTC.

V and J are TRBV12-3 or TRBV12-4 and TRBJ2-4, with D unclear. CDR3 length equals 13 residues. V was shortened by 8 bases and J by 0 bases, with 8 bases between the two germline ends. This CDR3 reads CASGRLAKNIQYF. For the CDR3, the DNA is TGTGCCAGCGGCAGGTTAGCCAAAAACATTCAGTACTTC.

The CDR3 sequence is CASSPGSLNTEAFF. The CDR3 nucleotides are TGTGCCAGCTCACCAGGCAGTCTGAACACTGAAGCTTTCTTT. V is TRBV18 and J is TRBJ1-1; no firm D call. Trimming cost V 2 bases and J 0 bases, with 7 bases left between them. Germline V lookup: CDR1 KGHSH, CDR2 LQKENI. There are 14 residues in the CDR3.

The gene calls are TRBV2 and TRBJ1-2; 9 bases fit TRBD1. The CDR3 is made up of 14 amino acids. Unmatched junction bases numbered 3, after V lost 5 bases and J lost 2 bases. CDR1 and CDR2 (germline): SNHLY, FYNNEI. The CDR3 region has the DNA TGTGCCAGCAGTACACAGGGGGCAAACTATGGCTACACCTTC. It encodes CASSTQGANYGYTF.

The genes are TRBV7-2 and TRBJ2-3; 7 nucleotides agree with TRBD2. Germline CDR1 is SGHTA and CDR2 is FQGNSA. This CDR3 has 18 residues. After removal of 4 bases from V and 2 bases from J, the junction contained 15 bases not matched to a gene. The CDR3 spells CASSSGLGSGDYTDTQYF. In nucleotides, the CDR3 is TGTGCCAGCAGCTCCGGCCTTGGGAGCGGGGACTACACAGATACGCAGTATTTT.